This T cell receptor (beta chain) derives from a study of blood T cell repertoires in COVID-19. Clones were sequenced by immunoSEQ multiplex PCR, and TCRdb holds only the in-frame ones, with some missing. The sample comprises approximately 110,000 clones, roughly 83% of which are singletons, and 15% to 20% rests with the top ten. Sequencing input: peripheral blood. This clonotype was obtained from an older woman with acute or convalescent COVID-19.

CDR3 DNA: TGTGCCAGCAGCTTAGCGCCGGGAGCTCGCACAGATACGCAGTATTTT. Translated: CASSLAPGARTDTQYF. The genes are TRBV7-8 and TRBJ2-3, with D possibly being TRBD2 (6 bases). Trimming removed 0 bases at V and 1 base at J, with 11 bases between. The CDR3 sequence is 16 residues long. Germline V gene data show CDR1 as SGHVS and CDR2 as FQNEAQ.